These 28 T cell receptor beta chains share one sample of origin, sequenced in a study of OX40 agonist ivuxolimab in advanced cancers. Sequencing used immunoSEQ multiplex PCR; TCRdb keeps in-frame clones, though not all of them. This sample yields 65,000 to 85,000 clones, of which around four fifths are seen a single time; around 2.3% belongs to the top ten. The sequenced sample was CD4+ or CD8+ T cells sorted from blood, obtained in a trial of the OX40 agonist ivuxolimab. These receptors were taken from an adult with an advanced solid tumor such as melanoma, head and neck, liver or kidney cancer.

This rearrangement joins TRBV5-8 to TRBJ1-1; D might be TRBD1 (5 bases). Trimming removed 4 bases at V and 4 bases at J, with 11 bases between. This CDR3 has 13 residues. The germline V gene has CDR1 SGHTS and CDR2 YDEGEE. As DNA, the CDR3 is TGTGCCAGCAGCCGGGACCGACCCACTGAAGCTTTCTTT. It is translated as CASSRDRPTEAFF.

The table lists this clone with a count of one. This sequence joins TRBV7-2 and TRBJ2-7; 8 nucleotides align to TRBD1. Germline loops: CDR1 SGHTA, CDR2 FQGNSA. The CDR3 runs 14 residues. V shed 6 bases and J 3 bases; nucleotides not matched to a gene: 7. CDR3 DNA sequence: TGTGCCAGCAGAGGGGGGACAGGTTACTACGAGCAGTACTTC. Its protein product is CASRGGTGYYEQYF.

The rearrangement links TRBV7-2 to TRBJ2-5; 10 bases align to TRBD2. J was trimmed by 3 bases and V by 5 bases; bases with no gene match: 9. Germline values: CDR1 SGHTA, CDR2 FQGNSA. This CDR3 comprises 16 residues. The CDR3 spells CASSHGLAVAKETQYF. The CDR3 region has the DNA TGTGCCAGCAGCCACGGACTAGCGGTTGCTAAAGAGACCCAGTACTTC.

The genes are TRBV5-4 and TRBJ1-1; 8 bases fit TRBD1. V was pared by 5 bases and J by 4 bases, with 4 bases of the junction left unmatched. Looked up from germline, CDR1 is SGHNT and CDR2 is YYREEE (reference sequence). CDR3 size: 13 residues. The CDR3 loop is CASSRTGGTEAFF. CDR3 DNA: TGTGCCAGCAGTCGAACAGGGGGCACTGAAGCTTTCTTT. Drawing the rest from reference TRBV5-4 and TRBJ1-1, the complete variable domain is ETGVTQSPTHLIKTRGQQVTLRCSSQSGHNTVSWYQQALGQGPQFIFQYYREEENGRGNFPPRFSGLQFPNYSSELNVNALELDDSALYLCASSRTGGTEAFFGQGTRLTVV.

V is TRBV5-4 and J is TRBJ1-3; D gene unclear. Germline V gives CDR1 SGHNT, CDR2 YYREEE (reference sequence). The V end was cut by 0 bases, the J end by 2 bases, with 6 bases between. The CDR3 contains 14 residues. The CDR3 protein is CASSLGRPGNTIYF. CDR3 coding DNA: TGTGCCAGCAGCTTGGGGCGGCCTGGAAACACCATATATTTT.

V gene TRBV4-2 combines with J gene TRBJ1-5; possibly TRBD1 for D (6 bases). This CDR3 is 16 amino acids long. Trimming stripped 5 bases from V and 4 bases from J, with 18 bases between. Germline-derived CDR1 and CDR2 are LGHNA and YNFKEQ. The CDR3, as DNA: TGTGCCAGCAGCTTGGTAGGGGGTGGAGGAAATCAGCCCCAGCATTTT. Protein sequence: CASSLVGGGGNQPQHF.

The gene calls are TRBV18 and TRBJ2-6, with unresolved D. Trimming stripped 1 base from V and 2 bases from J, with 9 bases between. Germline V CDR1 and CDR2: KGHSH, LQKENI. The CDR3 is 16 residues long. DNA for the CDR3: TGTGCCAGCTCACCACTAGGGCACCCTGGGGCCAACGTCCTGACTTTC. It codes for CASSPLGHPGANVLTF.

This chain joins TRBV5-8 and TRBJ1-6; D remains ambiguous. The V gene lost 4 bases and the J gene lost 1 base, with 9 bases spanning the gap. The CDR3 length is 15 residues. Germline V gene lookup returns CDR1 SGHTS and CDR2 YDEGEE. For the CDR3, the DNA is TGTGCCAGCAGCATCGGAGGATCCTATAATTCACCCCTCCACTTT. Translating it yields CASSIGGSYNSPLHF.

The genes are TRBV5-1 and TRBJ2-7; TRBD2 is a possible D gene (6 bases). Trimming stripped 6 bases from V and 1 base from J, with 14 bases between. This CDR3 region has 14 residues. The germline gives CDR1 SGHRS, CDR2 YFSETQ. CDR3 in amino acids: CASTPAGLSYEQYF. As DNA, the CDR3 is TGCGCCAGCACCCCGGCGGGGTTGTCCTACGAGCAGTACTTC.

V gene TRBV4-1 combines with J gene TRBJ1-3; 7 positions agree with TRBD1. The CDR3 is 16 amino acids. V shed 4 bases, J shed 0 bases, and the junction held 6 bases outside the gene matches. Germline V gene data show CDR1 as MGHRA and CDR2 as YSYEKL. The CDR3, as DNA: TGCGCCAGCAGCCCCACCGGACAGGTCTCTGGAAACACCATATATTTT. Residues: CASSPTGQVSGNTIYF.

This chain links TRBV7-2 with TRBJ2-7; TRBD2 matches at 10 bases. Germline CDR1 SGHTA, CDR2 FQGNSA. The trim removed 5 bases at V and 2 bases at J, leaving 6 bases unmatched. This CDR3 spans 15 amino acids. CDR3 nucleotides: TGTGCCAGCAGCCAGAGCGGGGGGGTAGCCTACGAGCAGTACTTC. Its protein product is CASSQSGGVAYEQYF.

This clone was detected only once. This chain's CDR3 is CASSTSGSRSNEQFF. In nucleotides, the CDR3 is TGTGCCAGTAGTACTAGCGGGAGTCGGAGCAATGAGCAGTTCTTC. The chain combines TRBV19 with TRBJ2-1; 10 bases line up with TRBD2. V dropped 4 bases and J dropped 6; count of bases not matched to a gene: 6. Germline CDR1 LNHDA, CDR2 SQIVND (reference sequence). The CDR3 sequence is 15 residues long. Drawing the rest from reference TRBV19 and TRBJ2-1, the complete variable domain is DGGITQSPKYLFRKEGQNVTLSCEQNLNHDAMYWYRQDPGQGLRLIYYSQIVNDFQKGDIAEGYSVSREKKESFPLTVTSAQKNPTAFYLCASSTSGSRSNEQFFGPGTRLTVL.

V gene TRBV27 combines with J gene TRBJ1-5; D unclear. Germline lookup yields CDR1 MNHEY and CDR2 SMNVEV (reference sequence). The CDR3 totals 15 residues. The V gene lost 8 bases and the J gene lost 2 bases, with 16 bases spanning the gap. CDR3: CASSRNMIGNQPQHF. CDR3 nucleotides: TGTGCCAGCTCCCGAAACATGATTGGCAATCAGCCCCAGCATTTT.

The chain uses TRBV29-1 and TRBJ2-7; D not resolved. CDR3 size: 12 residues. The V and J ends lost 6 bases and 0 bases respectively, with 9 bases between them. Germline V gene data show CDR1 as SQVTM and CDR2 as ANQGSEA. CDR3 bases: TGCAGCGTCCAAGCTTCCTCCTACGAGCAGTACTTC. The encoded protein is CSVQASSYEQYF.

The V and J genes are TRBV12-5 and TRBJ2-3; D is unclear. V lost 5 bases and J 4 bases, leaving 4 bases between the germline ends. CDR3 length equals 11 residues. Looked up from germline, CDR1 is LGHNT and CDR2 is FRNRAP. CDR3 loop: CASGLSDTQYF. CDR3 bases: TGTGCTAGTGGTCTTTCAGATACGCAGTATTTT.

This rearrangement joins TRBV5-1 to TRBJ2-7; TRBD2 is a possible D gene (6 bases). The germline V gene encodes CDR1 SGHRS and CDR2 YFSETQ. Deletions cut 3 bases from V and 0 bases from J, with 13 bases between. The CDR3 covers 15 residues. The CDR3 DNA reads TGCGCCAGCAGCTACTCCGGGACTCCCTCCTACGAGCAGTACTTC. Protein product: CASSYSGTPSYEQYF.

As DNA, the CDR3 is TGTGCCAGCAGCTTAGGAGGCTCCGGGGCGGTGGGGACCCAGTACTTC. This gives the protein CASSLGGSGAVGTQYF. V gene TRBV13 combines with J gene TRBJ2-5; D tentatively fits TRBD1 or TRBD2 (5 bases each). CDR1 PRHDT and CDR2 FYEKMQ come from the germline V gene (reference sequence). V lost 0 bases, J lost 7 bases, and 18 bases lay in between. The CDR3 sequence is 16 residues long.

The V and J genes are TRBV5-4 and TRBJ1-1; D gene unclear. The CDR3 is 15 residues long. The germline CDR1 and CDR2 sequences are SGHNT and YYREEE (reference sequence). Trimming shortened V by 3 bases and J by 3 bases, and 15 bases separated the two germline ends. CDR3 DNA sequence: TGTGCCAGCAGCTATATACCCGTCGGGGACACTGAAGCTTTCTTT. Translated: CASSYIPVGDTEAFF.

This clone appeared once. The chain employs TRBV27 and TRBJ1-2, with 10 bases fitting TRBD1. Per the germline V gene, CDR1 is MNHEY and CDR2 is SMNVEV (reference sequence). V dropped 4 bases and J dropped 6; count of bases not matched to a gene: 14. There are 17 residues in the CDR3. CDR3 bases: TGTGCCAGCAGTTCGAAACCTTCCGGGACAGGGGAGAATGGCTACACCTTC. It specifies CASSSKPSGTGENGYTF.

The V gene is TRBV4-1, the J gene TRBJ1-3, with D perhaps matching TRBD1 (6 bases). CDR3 size: 16 residues. V lost 3 bases and J 8 bases, leaving 20 bases between the germline ends. Per germline, CDR1 MGHRA and CDR2 YSYEKL. The CDR3 reads CASSHHTGRAGYTIYF. The CDR3 coding sequence is TGCGCCAGCAGCCATCACACAGGGAGAGCTGGGTACACCATATATTTT.

V and J are TRBV6-5 and TRBJ2-2; D uncertain. V shed 8 bases and J shed 1 base, with 8 bases lying between them. The germline CDR1 and CDR2 sequences are MNHEY and SVGAGI. This CDR3 is 13 amino acids long. The CDR3 here is CASWKVNTGELFF. CDR3 DNA sequence: TGTGCCAGCTGGAAAGTGAACACCGGGGAGCTGTTTTTT.

The rearrangement joins TRBV11-3 to TRBJ2-2; no reliable D call. V gave up 2 bases and J gave up 6 bases, with 7 bases separating them. The CDR3 loop spans 13 amino acids. Germline CDR1 and CDR2: SGHNT and YENEEA. CDR3 in amino acids: CASSLSISGELFF. The CDR3 coding sequence is TGTGCCAGCAGCTTATCAATTTCCGGGGAGCTGTTTTTT.

The V gene is TRBV7-6, the J gene TRBJ1-2, with a possible D match to TRBD1 (6 bases). The CDR3 totals 15 residues. Trimming left V 0 bases short and J 2 bases short, with 10 bases between. CDR1 is SGHVS, CDR2 FNYEAQ, per germline. DNA of the CDR3: TGTGCCAGCAGCTTAGCTTACGGACAGAACTATGGCTACACCTTC. This translates into CASSLAYGQNYGYTF.

The chain carries TRBV7-9 and TRBJ1-2; a weak D match, TRBD1 (6 bases). The CDR3 covers 15 residues. V was trimmed by 1 base and J by 2 bases, leaving 11 bases between them. From germline, CDR1 is SEHNR and CDR2 FQNEAQ (reference sequence). The CDR3 spells CASSLGGGNNYGYTF. The DNA of the CDR3 is TGTGCCAGCAGCTTAGGCGGGGGCAACAACTATGGCTACACCTTC. Full variable domain (missing parts from reference TRBV7-9 and TRBJ1-2): DTGVSQNPRHKITKRGQNVTFRCDPISEHNRLYWYRQTLGQGPEFLTYFQNEAQLEKSRLLSDRFSAERPKGSFSTLEIQRTEQGDSAMYLCASSLGGGNNYGYTFGSGTRLTVV.

This chain uses TRBV5-4 with TRBJ1-1; a weak D match, TRBD1 (5 bases). This CDR3 has 14 amino acids. The V gene lost 4 bases and the J gene lost 1 base, with 11 bases spanning the gap. Germline CDR1 reads SGHNT; CDR2 reads YYREEE (reference sequence). The CDR3 nucleotides are TGTGCCAGCAGCCATCCGACAGCGAACACTGAAGCTTTCTTT. Its translation is CASSHPTANTEAFF.

This clone was seen a few times. The genes are TRBV25-1 and TRBJ2-2; 8 positions agree with TRBD1. The CDR3 is 15 residues long. Per the germline V gene, CDR1 is MGHDK and CDR2 is SYGVNS. V lost 6 bases to trimming and J lost 3 bases; unmatched junction nucleotides: 6. The CDR3 loop reads CASRAGTGYTGELFF. The CDR3, as DNA: TGTGCCAGCAGAGCCGGGACAGGCTACACCGGGGAGCTGTTTTTT.

The CDR3 loop is CASSLRLPGPPYAPHLNEKLFF. CDR3 sequence (DNA): TGTGCCAGCAGTCTACGTTTGCCAGGCCCCCCATACGCCCCTCATCTTAATGAAAAACTGTTTTTT. The chain links TRBV27 to TRBJ1-4; D is unresolved. Germline V CDR1 and CDR2: MNHEY, SMNVEV (reference sequence). The CDR3 contains 22 residues. Trimming shortened V by 5 bases and J by 4 bases, and 35 bases separated the two germline ends.

The chain uses TRBV19 and TRBJ2-7, with D unresolved. The CDR3 spans 13 residues. V was clipped by 5 bases and J by 1 base, with 9 bases between them. CDR1 is LNHDA, CDR2 SQIVND, per germline (reference sequence). This CDR3 reads CASSVTRSYEQYF. DNA of the CDR3: TGTGCCAGTAGTGTTACACGATCCTACGAGCAGTACTTC.